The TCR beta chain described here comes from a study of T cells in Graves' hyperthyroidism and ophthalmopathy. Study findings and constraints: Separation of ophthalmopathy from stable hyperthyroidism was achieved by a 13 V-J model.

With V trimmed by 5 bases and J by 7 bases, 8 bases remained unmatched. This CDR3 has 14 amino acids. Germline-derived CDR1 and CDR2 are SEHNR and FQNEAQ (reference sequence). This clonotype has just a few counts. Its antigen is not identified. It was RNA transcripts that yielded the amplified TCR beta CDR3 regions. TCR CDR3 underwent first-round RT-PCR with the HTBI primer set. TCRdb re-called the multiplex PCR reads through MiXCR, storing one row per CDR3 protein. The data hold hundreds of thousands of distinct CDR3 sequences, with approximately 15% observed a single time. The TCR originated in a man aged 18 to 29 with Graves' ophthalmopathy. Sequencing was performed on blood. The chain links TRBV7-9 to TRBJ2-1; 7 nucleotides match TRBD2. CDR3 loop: CASSPRDYFNEQFF. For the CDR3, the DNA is TGTGCCAGCAGCCCAAGGGACTACTTTAATGAGCAGTTCTTC. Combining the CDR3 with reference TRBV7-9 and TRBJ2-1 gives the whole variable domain DTGVSQNPRHKITKRGQNVTFRCDPISEHNRLYWYRQTLGQGPEFLTYFQNEAQLEKSRLLSDRFSAERPKGSFSTLEIQRTEQGDSAMYLCASSPRDYFNEQFFGPGTRLTVL.